This TCR beta chain was recovered during a study of blood T cell repertoires in COVID-19. Across the whole study: Donors in the United States, Italy and Spain gave samples during acute or convalescent COVID-19.

The CDR3 is made up of 14 amino acids. Germline CDR1 SGHTA, CDR2 FQGNSA. Trimming at V came to 5 bases and at J to 9 bases, leaving 10 bases not matched to a gene. In the authors' methods: Estimated nucleated cell counts came from reference gene primer amplification. The data were produced by immunoSEQ multiplex PCR, yet TCRdb's version contains in-frame clones alone and is incomplete. That table gives V, J and clone size, and the DNA gave D and trimming. This table holds 90,000 to 130,000 clones, around 80% found once. The chain links TRBV7-2 to TRBJ2-1; 7 positions match TRBD2. The sample comprised peripheral blood. This clonotype originated in a woman of 80 years or more with acute or convalescent COVID-19. CDR3 residues: CASSMRGPGGEQFF. The CDR3 bases are TGTGCCAGCAGCATGCGCGGGCCGGGGGGTGAGCAGTTCTTC.